This TCR beta chain comes out of a study of T-cell memory formation after mild COVID-19 (dated by TCRdb to about 2021). The study in broad terms: Most TCR sequence clusters were specific to one of the two donors. The cohort comprised two young, previously healthy adult volunteers, one female and one male. T-cell clones expanding and contracting after mild COVID-19 in a couple of donors were tracked by longitudinal TCRalpha and TCRbeta repertoire sequencing.

Sequencing took place on an Illumina NovaSeq 6000. cDNA libraries for TCRalpha and TCRbeta were prepared by 5'RACE using constant-segment primers, with sample barcodes and unique molecular identifiers added. Trizol reagent was used to extract RNA from every sample. Libraries were amplified in two PCR steps, with a second sample barcode and Illumina TruSeq adapters added in the second step. The libraries were sequenced on an Illumina NovaSeq using 2 x 150 bp paired-end reads. Per the authors' processing: Reads were demultiplexed and collapsed into UMI-guided consensus sequences with migec v1.2.7. Using mixcr v2.1.11, the UMI consensuses were aligned to TRA and TRB V and J templates and assembled into clonotypes. A clonotype was counted as expanded or contracted only when both edgeR and NoisET called the clonotype significant, with the noise models trained on biological replicates. For edgeR calls, a false discovery rate-adjusted p below 0.01 and a log2 fold-change threshold of 1 were applied. PCA with hierarchical clustering of max-normalized trajectories of the 1000 most abundant clonotypes was used as exploratory dynamics analysis. Each responding clone was given a CD4 or CD8 phenotype based on the CD4+ and CD8+ repertoires, which had been sequenced separately. TCRdb reworked the public reads: Q25 trimming with fastp, MiXCR clone assembly, productive beta chains retained. All rows with the same CDR3 protein become a single entry with the most common DNA and genes. TCRdb, rather than the study authors, made the V and J calls. The sample table holds approximately 410,000 distinct CDR3 sequences, of which about 22% were seen once. 13% of the sample comes from the top ten.

Ficoll-Paque density gradient centrifugation was the method used to isolate PBMCs. This clonotype was seen more than once but under ten times. This receptor's antigen is unknown. No base quality information exists; no much larger clone differs at one position. What the study reported, not specific to this receptor: Clones contracting from day 15 to 85 had balanced CD4/CD8 phenotypes, while a second wave expanding from day 15 to 37 was biased towards CD4+. Only a couple of mild cases were covered in the study, and larger cohorts including severe cases with pre-infection samples were considered necessary. Some responding clones were detected in pre-infection memory, suggesting pre-existing cross-reactive memory T cells joined the SARS-CoV-2 response. Contracting CD4+ clones were found mainly in CM and EM memory subsets, while CD8+ clones were enriched in EMRA. SARS-CoV-2 specificity was not confirmed for the second-wave clones peaking on day 37.

The origin of this receptor is an adult woman who had mild COVID-19 (a few samples of this study predate the infection). The sample titles of this study are shuffled in the database, so cell type and time point are left out; the donor was told from shared clones. Source material: PBMCs or a T cell subset sorted from them (not recorded which).

The CDR3 amino acid sequence is: CASSIGDPGRTEAFF. Read as DNA, the sequence is TGTGCCAGTAGTATAGGGGACCCAGGGAGGACTGAAGCTTTCTTT. The chain is assembled from TRBV19 and TRBJ1-1; the D gene is perhaps TRBD1, from 5 matching bases. The CDR3 runs 15 residues from the cysteine to the phenylalanine. The entry retains the CDR3 DNA only, 45 bases that are in frame from base 1. From a lookup of the germline V gene (reference sequence), CDR1 and CDR2 are LNHDA and SQIVND. Trimming at the junction amounts to 1 base on V and 5 bases on J, and the germline ends lie 14 bases apart.